These T cell receptor beta chains were read from a single sample in a study of T cells in Graves' hyperthyroidism and ophthalmopathy. TCRdb analysed the multiplex PCR reads with MiXCR anew, one entry per CDR3 protein. The sample lists approximately 430,000 distinct CDR3 sequences, approximately 14% seen once, with roughly 7.7% in the top ten. Material for sequencing was blood. These receptors all stem from a woman aged 18-29 years with Graves' hyperthyroidism. Each CDR3 is given with its conserved first and last residue. The order of the fields is clone size, J gene, CDR3 length, D gene, V gene, CDR3 DNA, CDR3 protein. A D gene is named only where the DNA matches it firmly. Part of the rows lack a size; the others show once, few, many or a class for expanded clones.

many	TRBJ1-4	15	TRBD1	TRBV15	TGTGCCACCAGCGGTGGGACAGGGGGCACGGAAAAACTGTTTTTT	CATSGGTGGTEKLFF
many	TRBJ2-3	13	NA	TRBV6-1	TGTGCCAGCAATAGCGGAAGTGGGGATACGCAGTATTTT	CASNSGSGDTQYF
once	TRBJ2-5	14	NA	TRBV9	TGTGCCAGCAGCGTAGCGGGCGACCTCGAGACCCAGTACTTC	CASSVAGDLETQYF
many	TRBJ2-1	15	NA	TRBV2	TGTGCCAGCAATTTCCGGAGGAGCTCCTACAATGAGCAGTTCTTC	CASNFRRSSYNEQFF
many	TRBJ2-3	16	TRBD2	TRBV20-1	TGCAGTGCTAGAGATAGGAGGGAGGGCCCGAGGGATACGCAGTATTTT	CSARDRREGPRDTQYF
many	TRBJ1-5	15	TRBD1	TRBV19	TGTGCCAGTAGTATAGGAGGGGGCGGCAATCAGCCCCAGCATTTT	CASSIGGGGNQPQHF
many	TRBJ2-5	16	TRBD1	TRBV11-3	TGTGCCAGCAGCCGCCGGGACAGAACCTTGGGAGAGACCCAGTACTTC	CASSRRDRTLGETQYF
many	TRBJ2-2	19	TRBD2	TRBV6-5	TGTGCCAGCAGTTACTCACGTCGTTGGGCGGGAGAGGGCACCGGGGAGCTGTTTTTT	CASSYSRRWAGEGTGELFF
many	TRBJ2-7	15	NA	TRBV6-1	TGTGCCAGCAACCAACCACGGGGCGGGGTGTACGAGCAGTACTTC	CASNQPRGGVYEQYF
many	TRBJ1-2	13	NA	TRBV18	TGTGCCAGCAAAAACACCTCGGGAAATGGCTACACCTTC	CASKNTSGNGYTF
many	TRBJ2-7	13	NA	TRBV30	TGTGCCTGGGGCGCTCTCCAGGGTTTCCGGCAGTACTTC	CAWGALQGFRQYF
NA	TRBJ2-1	16	NA	TRBV19	TGTGCCAGTAGTATAGATAGAGGTGGCACAACGGCTGAGCAGTTCTTC	CASSIDRGGTTAEQFF
NA	TRBJ2-3	20	TRBD1	TRBV15	TGTGCCACCAGCAGAGAACCCGAGTCTTTAGTTAGGACAGGAAAAGATACGCAGTATTTT	CATSREPESLVRTGKDTQYF
many	TRBJ2-7	13	NA	TRBV27	TGTGCCAGCAGTTCCACGAGGGGGACTAAGCAGTACTTC	CASSSTRGTKQYF
many	TRBJ1-1	15	NA	TRBV12-3/TRBV12-4	TGTGCCAGCAGTTCGCACAGCCCGGGGGGCACTGAAGCTTTCTTT	CASSSHSPGGTEAFF
many	TRBJ2-7	15	NA	TRBV6-5	TGTGCCAGCAGTTACTCGAGGGTGGGGGCCTACGAGCAGTACTTC	CASSYSRVGAYEQYF
many	TRBJ2-3	14	TRBD2	TRBV10-2	TGCGCCAGCAGTGAAACGATAGCGGGAGGGCCACAGTATTTT	CASSETIAGGPQYF
few	TRBJ2-5	15	NA	TRBV15	TGTGCCACCGCAAAGGGGGAGGGCCTCCGGGAGACCCAGTACTTC	CATAKGEGLRETQYF
many	TRBJ1-4	14	TRBD1	TRBV7-9	TGTGCCAGCAGCTTGGGACAGGGGGTAGAAAAACTGTTTTTT	CASSLGQGVEKLFF
many	TRBJ2-7	19	NA	TRBV11-2	TGTGCCAGCAGCTTAGTACCCACCATGGAGCCTTTGAGCTCCTACGAGCAGTACTTC	CASSLVPTMEPLSSYEQYF
many	TRBJ2-2	20	TRBD2	TRBV7-3	TGTGCCAGCAGCTTAGCCTACACTGGACTAGCGGGGGCCAACACCGGGGAGCTGTTTTTT	CASSLAYTGLAGANTGELFF
many	TRBJ2-3	15	TRBD1	TRBV6-1	TGTGCCAGCAGGCTCCGGGACAGGGGGCAAGATACGCAGTATTTT	CASRLRDRGQDTQYF
NA	TRBJ2-1	12	NA	TRBV6-1	TGTGCCAGCCACTTTTTGGACAATGAGCAGTTCTTC	CASHFLDNEQFF
many	TRBJ2-3	19	TRBD2	TRBV3-1	TGTGCCAGCAGCCCCCGAAGCGGGACCAGGAAACGATCAACAGATACGCAGTATTTT	CASSPRSGTRKRSTDTQYF
many	TRBJ2-2	13	TRBD1	TRBV18	TGTGCCAGCTCAGCGGACAGGACCGGGGAGCTGTTTTTT	CASSADRTGELFF
many	TRBJ1-6	14	TRBD1	TRBV18	TGTGCCAGCTCACCACCGGGACAGCAGTCACCCCTCCACTTT	CASSPPGQQSPLHF
NA	TRBJ1-2	16	NA	TRBV4-1	TGCGCCAGCAGCCAAGCAAGGGCAGGTCTTTCCTATGGCTACACCTTC	CASSQARAGLSYGYTF
NA	TRBJ1-2	15	NA	TRBV12-3/TRBV12-4	TGTGCCAGCAGTTTAGGTGGGCTACGGCGCTATGGCTACACCTTC	CASSLGGLRRYGYTF
many	TRBJ2-7	15	NA	TRBV7-6	TGTGCCAGCAGCGGGGGGGGGCGGGAGTCCTACGAGCAGTACTTC	CASSGGGRESYEQYF
many	TRBJ2-5	13	NA	TRBV27	TGTGCCAGCAGTTTAGGGGGGCGTGTGACCCAGTACTTC	CASSLGGRVTQYF
many	TRBJ2-4	18	TRBD1	TRBV7-9	TGTGCCAGCAGCTTACAGACAGGGGCAACTCTAGCCAAAAACATTCAGTACTTC	CASSLQTGATLAKNIQYF
few	TRBJ2-1	14	TRBD2	TRBV6-1	TGTGCCGGCAGACGAGCGGGAGAAAGCAATGAGCAGTTCTTC	CAGRRAGESNEQFF
few	TRBJ2-3	14	NA	TRBV7-9	TGTGCCAGCAGCTTGAGGGCGGGCGCAGATACGCAGTATTTT	CASSLRAGADTQYF
many	TRBJ2-4	17	NA	TRBV2	TGTGCCAGCAGTGCGGGGTCTTATCCTCTAGCCAAAAACATTCAGTACTTC	CASSAGSYPLAKNIQYF
NA	TRBJ2-3	16	TRBD2	TRBV4-2	TGTGCCAGCAGCCCTCGCGAGCGGGGGGACACAGATACGCAGTATTTT	CASSPRERGDTDTQYF
many	TRBJ2-5	15	NA	TRBV3-1	TGTGCCAGCAGCCAAGATCGGCCTCACCTAGAGACCCAGTACTTC	CASSQDRPHLETQYF
many	TRBJ1-4	16	TRBD1	TRBV5-1	TGCGCCAGCAGCCCGGGGACAGGGCTTCTAAATGAAAAACTGTTTTTT	CASSPGTGLLNEKLFF
NA	TRBJ2-5	13	NA	TRBV20-1	TGCAGTGCTAGAGGGATAGGGCAAGAGACCCAGTACTTC	CSARGIGQETQYF
NA	TRBJ2-6	16	NA	TRBV19	TGTGCCAGTAGTTCGAGGGCCGACCCTGGGGCCAACGTCCTGACTTTC	CASSSRADPGANVLTF
NA	TRBJ1-1	14	NA	TRBV4-1	TGCGCCAGCAGCCAAGGGGCACTCGGCACTGAAGCTTTCTTT	CASSQGALGTEAFF
NA	TRBJ2-1	15	TRBD2	TRBV10-3	TGTGCCATTGGGACTAGCGGGGGGGGGAACAATGAGCAGTTCTTC	CAIGTSGGGNNEQFF
many	TRBJ2-5	15	TRBD1	TRBV12-3/TRBV12-4	TGTGCCAGCAGTCCGAGTCCACAGGGGCAAGAGACCCAGTACTTC	CASSPSPQGQETQYF
many	TRBJ2-7	14	NA	TRBV2	TGTGCCAGCAGTGATGGGCGGGTTACCTACGAGCAGTACTTC	CASSDGRVTYEQYF
many	TRBJ1-5	15	NA	TRBV18	TGTGCCAGCTCCCAACTCTCCGAGAGTTTGCAGCCCCAGCATTTT	CASSQLSESLQPQHF
NA	TRBJ1-4	15	NA	TRBV2	TGTGCCAGCAGTGAAAGGCGACGGAGTAATGAAAAACTGTTTTTT	CASSERRRSNEKLFF
NA	TRBJ2-7	15	TRBD2	TRBV7-2	TGTGCCAGCAGCCTCTCCGGGACTACTCGGTACGAGCAGTACTTC	CASSLSGTTRYEQYF
NA	TRBJ2-5	18	TRBD2	TRBV6-2/TRBV6-3	TGTGCCAGCAGTTTCGCGATATCCGGGACTAGCGGTGAAGAGACCCAGTACTTC	CASSFAISGTSGEETQYF
many	TRBJ2-1	14	NA	TRBV7-9	TGTGCCAGCAGCCCGCGACTGACATACAATGAGCAGTTCTTC	CASSPRLTYNEQFF
many	TRBJ1-5	14	TRBD1	TRBV6-2/TRBV6-3	TGTGCCAGCAGTGACTGGACAGGGGACCAGCCCCAGCATTTT	CASSDWTGDQPQHF
many	TRBJ2-3	15	NA	TRBV3-1	TGTGCCAGCAGCCAACTCCATGGGGGCCACGGTACGCAGTATTTT	CASSQLHGGHGTQYF
NA	TRBJ2-7	15	TRBD2	TRBV11-2	TGTGTCAGCAGCTCCCCGGGACTAGCGGCCTACGAGCAGTACTTC	CVSSSPGLAAYEQYF
many	TRBJ1-6	15	NA	TRBV10-3	TGTGCCATCAGTGCCAGACCGGACACCGAGTCACCCCTCCACTTT	CAISARPDTESPLHF